The sequence of this TCR beta chain was determined in a study of regulatory T cells in long-lasting Graves disease. Study at large: Positive TSH receptor antibodies alongside over 5 years of antithyroid drugs were what marked Graves' disease as persistent.

As for this clonotype: Its target is unknown.

iRepertoire HTBI primers and Arm-PCR of CDR3 regions built TCR beta libraries. TCRdb analysed the multiplex PCR reads with MiXCR anew, one entry per CDR3 protein. Of about 660,000 distinct CDR3 sequences in the sample, 30% were seen once. Study-wide points: Repertoires from persistent disease leaned toward TRBV28, TRBJ1-2 and TRBJ2-5.

Regarding time point: persistent/refractory GD, antithyroid drugs over 5 years with positive TRAb. PBMC-extracted RNA yielded the TCR library. The CDR3 runs 14 residues. The germline V gene encodes CDR1 LNHDA and CDR2 SQIVND (reference sequence). The V end was cut by 6 bases, the J end by 7 bases, with 18 bases between. V usage is TRBV19 and J usage is TRBJ2-5; tentative D call: TRBD1 (6 bases). This receptor was identified in a female donor with Graves disease. Specimen: peripheral blood mononuclear cells (PBMCs), collected when the disease was refractory, from a patient treated with antithyroid drugs. The CDR3 coding sequence is TGTGCCAGTAGCAACGACAGGATGATGGGGACCCAGTACTTC. Translated: CASSNDRMMGTQYF.